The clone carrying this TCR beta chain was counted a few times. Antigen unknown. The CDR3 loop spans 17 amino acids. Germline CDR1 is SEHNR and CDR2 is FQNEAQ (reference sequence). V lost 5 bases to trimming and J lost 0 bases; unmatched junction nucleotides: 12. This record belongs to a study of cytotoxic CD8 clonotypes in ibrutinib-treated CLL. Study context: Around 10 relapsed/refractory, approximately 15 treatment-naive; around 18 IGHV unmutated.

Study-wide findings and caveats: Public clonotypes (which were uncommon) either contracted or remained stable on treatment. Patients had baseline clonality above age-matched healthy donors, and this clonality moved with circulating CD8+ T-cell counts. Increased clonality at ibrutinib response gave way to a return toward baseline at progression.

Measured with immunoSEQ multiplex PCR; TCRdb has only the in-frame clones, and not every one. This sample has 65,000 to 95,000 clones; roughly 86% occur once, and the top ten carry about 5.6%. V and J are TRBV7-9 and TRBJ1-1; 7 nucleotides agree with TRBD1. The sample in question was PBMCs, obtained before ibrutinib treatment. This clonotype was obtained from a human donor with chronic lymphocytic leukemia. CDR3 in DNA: TGTGCCAGCAGCCGACTAATGACAGGGTCGTTGAACACTGAAGCTTTCTTT. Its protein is CASSRLMTGSLNTEAFF. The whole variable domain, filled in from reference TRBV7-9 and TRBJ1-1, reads DTGVSQNPRHKITKRGQNVTFRCDPISEHNRLYWYRQTLGQGPEFLTYFQNEAQLEKSRLLSDRFSAERPKGSFSTLEIQRTEQGDSAMYLCASSRLMTGSLNTEAFFGQGTRLTVV.